This T cell receptor beta chain was identified in a study of T cells in localized non-small cell lung cancer. Data came from immunoSEQ multiplex PCR; TCRdb stores just in-frame clones and leaves some out. The sample records 30,000 or so clones, more than 75% being singletons. This sample comprised peripheral blood, obtained before any cancer treatment. This receptor was taken from a female donor over 55 with stage III squamous cell lung carcinoma.

CDR3 sequence: CASSGWGQGNNEQFF. CDR3 sequence (DNA): TGTGCCAGCAGTGGCTGGGGCCAGGGGAACAATGAGCAGTTCTTC. The rearrangement uses TRBV6-1 and TRBJ2-1; the D gene is possibly TRBD1 (6 bases). Trimming left V 4 bases short and J 5 bases short, with 15 bases between. This CDR3 has 15 residues. Germline CDR1 reads MNHNS; CDR2 reads SASEGT.